This is a list of T cell receptor beta chains from one sample in a study of T cells after yellow fever vaccination. MiXCR was run by TCRdb on the 5' RACE reads, yielding one entry per CDR3 protein. The sample comprises hundreds of thousands of distinct CDR3 sequences, around 19% of which are singletons, and 15% to 20% rests with the top ten. The sample in question was PBMCs, obtained before the yellow fever booster vaccination. These receptors originate from a man aged 18 to 29 who received the YFV17D yellow fever vaccine. CDR3s include the opening cysteine and the closing phenylalanine or tryptophan. A D gene is named only where the DNA matches it firmly. Clone size is not always given. Where it is, it says once, few, many or a class for expanded clones.

>TRBJ1-4|few|TRBD1|TRBV5-1
CASTRWDRSEKLFF
TGCGCCAGCACCCGGTGGGACAGGTCTGAAAAACTGTTTTTT
>TRBJ2-1|NA|NA|TRBV20-1
CSARDVGPSSYNEQFF
TGCAGTGCTAGAGATGTGGGGCCGAGCTCCTACAATGAGCAGTTCTTC
>TRBJ2-5|few|NA|TRBV5-4
CASSNPTGRQETQYF
TGTGCCAGCAGCAACCCGACGGGGCGGCAAGAGACCCAGTACTTC
>TRBJ2-1|NA|NA|TRBV7-3
CASSSPGSYNEQFF
TGTGCCAGCAGCTCCCCGGGCTCCTACAATGAGCAGTTCTTC
>TRBJ1-5|NA|TRBD1|TRBV7-8
CASSRRQGISQPQHF
TGTGCCAGCAGCCGCCGACAGGGAATAAGTCAGCCCCAGCATTTT
>TRBJ2-7|NA|TRBD2|TRBV7-2
CASSTRGLAAGEQYF
TGTGCCAGCAGCACAAGGGGACTAGCGGCGGGGGAGCAGTACTTC
>TRBJ2-3|NA|TRBD2|TRBV6-2/TRBV6-3
CASSYASGGADTQYF
TGTGCCAGCAGTTACGCTAGCGGGGGGGCAGATACGCAGTATTTT
>TRBJ2-1|NA|NA|TRBV5-1
CASSLMDTYNEQFF
TGCGCCAGCAGCTTGATGGACACCTACAATGAGCAGTTCTTC
>TRBJ2-1|few|NA|TRBV2
CASRPGHLNNEQFF
TGTGCCAGCAGGCCGGGACACCTCAACAATGAGCAGTTCTTC
>TRBJ2-1|NA|NA|TRBV5-1
CASSLIIGEQFF
TGCGCCAGCAGCTTGATTATAGGAGAGCAGTTCTTC
>TRBJ2-5|NA|TRBD2|TRBV24-1
CATSDPTSGGGETQYF
TGTGCCACCAGTGACCCGACTAGCGGGGGAGGTGAGACCCAGTACTTC
>TRBJ1-4|few|NA|TRBV7-2
CASKDSGYTNEKLFF
TGTGCCAGCAAGGACAGCGGCTACACTAATGAAAAACTGTTTTTT
>TRBJ1-4|NA|NA|TRBV11-2
CASSFVYRDEKLFF
TGTGCCAGCAGCTTCGTTTACCGGGATGAAAAACTGTTTTTT
>TRBJ1-5|NA|NA|TRBV12-3/TRBV12-4
CASSLGVQTSNQPQHF
TGTGCCAGCAGTTTGGGGGTCCAAACGAGCAATCAGCCCCAGCATTTT
>TRBJ2-5|NA|NA|TRBV7-2
CASSYGTAWGTQYF
TGTGCCAGCAGTTACGGGACCGCCTGGGGGACCCAGTACTTC
>TRBJ1-5|NA|TRBD1|TRBV4-2
CASSQAQGAAQPQHF
TGTGCCAGCAGCCAAGCACAGGGGGCAGCTCAGCCCCAGCATTTT
>TRBJ1-1|NA|TRBD1|TRBV6-5
CASSYSTGTGAFGGTEAFF
TGTGCCAGCAGTTACTCGACCGGGACAGGGGCTTTCGGTGGGACTGAAGCTTTCTTT
>TRBJ2-1|many|TRBD1|TRBV6-5
CASRKAGQGGYNEQFF
TGTGCCAGCAGGAAGGCGGGACAGGGTGGTTACAATGAGCAGTTCTTC
>TRBJ1-2|few|NA|TRBV7-2
CASSPDRQVRSYTF
TGTGCCAGCAGCCCCGACAGACAGGTCAGAAGCTACACCTTC
>TRBJ2-3|NA|NA|TRBV15
CATSRGSVADTQYF
TGTGCCACCAGCAGAGGGTCGGTTGCAGATACGCAGTATTTT
>TRBJ2-5|few|NA|TRBV6-5
CASRPGASETQYF
TGTGCCAGCAGACCCGGGGCGAGCGAGACCCAGTACTTC
>TRBJ2-1|few|NA|TRBV5-4
CASSPEVYNEQFF
TGTGCCAGCAGCCCGGAGGTCTACAATGAGCAGTTCTTC
>TRBJ2-3|NA|NA|TRBV12-3/TRBV12-4
CASSSGSGVTDTQYF
TGTGCCAGCTCCTCCGGGTCAGGGGTCACAGATACGCAGTATTTT
>TRBJ1-1|few|TRBD1|TRBV7-2
CASSGLVRGREGTEAFF
TGTGCCAGCAGCGGGTTGGTAAGGGGGCGCGAGGGCACTGAAGCTTTCTTT
>TRBJ1-6|NA|TRBD1|TRBV7-2
CAIRTGGINSPLHF
TGTGCCATCAGAACAGGGGGAATTAATTCACCCCTCCACTTT
>TRBJ2-3|few|NA|TRBV7-9
CASSLEWAGTDTQYF
TGTGCCAGCAGCTTAGAATGGGCGGGCACAGATACGCAGTATTTT
>TRBJ1-1|NA|NA|TRBV20-1
CSARSGPRRAEAFF
TGCAGTGCTAGATCCGGGCCCCGGAGGGCTGAAGCTTTCTTT
>TRBJ2-6|few|NA|TRBV5-1
CASSPGARGTSTGANVLTF
TGCGCCAGCAGCCCAGGGGCACGTGGGACCTCCACAGGGGCCAACGTCCTGACTTTC
>TRBJ2-1|few|NA|TRBV4-1
CASSQRLDGSYNEQFF
TGCGCCAGCAGCCAACGACTAGACGGCTCCTACAATGAGCAGTTCTTC
>TRBJ2-1|few|NA|TRBV6-6
CASSYPEQFF
TGTGCCAGCAGTTACCCTGAGCAGTTCTTC
>TRBJ1-5|NA|NA|TRBV20-1
CSALDSNQPQHF
TGCAGTGCTTTAGACAGCAATCAGCCCCAGCATTTT
>TRBJ1-1|NA|NA|TRBV4-3
CASSQEMGNTEAFF
TGCGCCAGCAGCCAAGAAATGGGGAACACTGAAGCTTTCTTT
>TRBJ2-7|once|NA|TRBV6-1
CASRAIQGLYEQYF
TGTGCCAGCAGAGCTATTCAGGGTCTATACGAGCAGTACTTC
>TRBJ1-1|few|TRBD1|TRBV20-1
CSAPPGQVDFTEAFF
TGCAGTGCGCCCCCGGGACAGGTAGATTTCACTGAAGCTTTCTTT
>TRBJ2-7|few|TRBD1|TRBV4-1
CASSLGTGVHEQYF
TGCGCCAGCAGCCTAGGGACAGGGGTCCACGAGCAGTACTTC
>TRBJ2-3|NA|NA|TRBV5-1
CASSLGQALSDTQYF
TGCGCCAGCAGCTTGGGGCAGGCCCTGAGTGATACGCAGTATTTT
>TRBJ1-2|NA|TRBD1|TRBV20-1
CSARGTGGSRYGYTF
TGCAGTGCTAGGGGGACAGGGGGTTCTCGCTATGGCTACACCTTC
>TRBJ2-4|few|NA|TRBV5-6
CASSLRKNIQYF
TGTGCCAGCAGCTTGCGTAAAAACATTCAGTACTTC
>TRBJ2-3|NA|NA|TRBV6-5
CASRSEFHRESLTDTQYF
TGTGCCAGCAGGTCGGAATTCCACAGGGAGAGTCTCACAGATACGCAGTATTTT
>TRBJ2-3|NA|NA|TRBV7-9
CASSFGVSDTQYF
TGTGCCAGCAGCTTCGGGGTCTCGGATACGCAGTATTTT
>TRBJ2-3|few|NA|TRBV5-5
CASSLDAPFDTQYF
TGTGCCAGCAGCTTGGACGCCCCATTCGATACGCAGTATTTT
>TRBJ2-2|NA|NA|TRBV7-2
CASSSSGNTGELFF
TGTGCCAGCAGCTCCAGCGGGAACACCGGGGAGCTGTTTTTT
>TRBJ2-7|few|TRBD2|TRBV5-1
CASSSNRGGSYEQYF
TGCGCCAGCAGTTCCAACCGCGGGGGCTCCTACGAGCAGTACTTC
>TRBJ2-5|many|NA|TRBV4-1
CASSFEPTDAQETQYF
TGCGCCAGCAGCTTCGAACCGACCGACGCACAAGAGACCCAGTACTTC
>TRBJ1-5|many|NA|TRBV12-3/TRBV12-4
CASRQGGNQPQHF
TGTGCCAGCAGGCAGGGTGGCAATCAGCCCCAGCATTTT